The clone carrying this T cell receptor beta chain was seen more than once but under ten times. CDR3 length: 19 amino acids. Germline V gene sequence: CDR1 SNHLY, CDR2 FYNNEI. V lost 6 bases and J lost 3; bases outside the gene matches: 17. This sample was included in a study of T cells in Graves' hyperthyroidism and ophthalmopathy. Amplification of TCR beta CDR3 regions used RNA as the template. When the TCR CDR3 underwent first-round RT-PCR, the HTBI primer set was used. TCRdb independently ran MiXCR on the multiplex PCR reads; one entry per CDR3 protein. The table records a few hundred thousand distinct CDR3 sequences, roughly 14% of them present only once. PBMCs stemmed from about 9.7 ml fresh peripheral blood.

The sample was blood. The V gene is TRBV2, the J gene TRBJ2-6; 7 bases agree with TRBD2. The receptor's source is a woman in her twenties or thirties with Graves' hyperthyroidism. The CDR3 nucleotides are TGTGCCAGCAGGGGATCACTAGCGAGAGGGCCGGGTGGGGCCAACGTCCTGACTTTC. Translation gives CASRGSLARGPGGANVLTF.